One and the same sample provided the 19 T cell receptor beta chains below, sequenced in a study of STAT5B mutations in CD4+ large granular lymphocyte leukemia. The repertoire was sequenced with immunoSEQ multiplex PCR; TCRdb's copy has only in-frame clones and lacks some. Of about 46,000 clones listed, approximately 84% are singletons. Sequencing input: CD4+ T cells from blood buffy coats. The receptors derive from a human donor in good health.

The gene calls are TRBV6-1 and TRBJ2-7; 9 bases fit TRBD2. The V and J ends lost 7 bases and 1 base, in that order; junction bases with no gene match: 8. CDR1 MNHNS and CDR2 SASEGT come from the germline V gene. CDR3 length: 15 residues. CDR3 bases: TGTGCCAGCATGAAGACTAGCGGTTATTCCTACGAGCAGTACTTC. This codes for CASMKTSGYSYEQYF.

The rearrangement joins TRBV29-1 to TRBJ2-3; 8 nucleotides agree with TRBD2. V was pared by 6 bases and J by 0 bases, with 8 bases of the junction left unmatched. The CDR3 is made up of 15 amino acids. CDR1 and CDR2 from the germline V gene are SQVTM and ANQGSEA. CDR3 in DNA: TGCAGCGTCCCCACCGGGGGGGGCAGCACAGATACGCAGTATTTT. Protein product: CSVPTGGGSTDTQYF.

The chain employs TRBV27 and TRBJ1-4; D unresolved. CDR1 and CDR2 (germline): MNHEY, SMNVEV (reference sequence). CDR3 length equals 13 residues. Between the trimmed V and J ends, which lost 1 base and 7 bases, there was a span of 7 bases. The CDR3 region has the DNA TGTGCCAGCAGTTTATGGGCGGGTGAAAAACTGTTTTTT. It yields the protein CASSLWAGEKLFF.

V usage is TRBV9 and J usage is TRBJ2-1, with no clear D. This CDR3 comprises 15 residues. V was clipped by 4 bases and J by 9 bases, with 20 bases between them. CDR1 SGDLS and CDR2 YYNGEE come from the germline V gene. The CDR3 bases are TGTGCCAGCAGCCTAACCTGGACGGCTTCCGGTGAGCAGTTCTTC. It translates to CASSLTWTASGEQFF.

This chain joins TRBV14 and TRBJ1-2, with no clear D. Per germline, CDR1 SGHDN and CDR2 FVKESK. CDR3 length: 13 residues. V lost 0 bases and J lost 8, with 10 bases in between. CDR3: CASSQDVARGYTF. The CDR3 bases are TGTGCCAGCAGCCAAGACGTAGCGAGGGGCTACACCTTC.

The chain recombines TRBV7-8 with TRBJ1-2, with a possible D match to TRBD1 (6 bases). CDR1 is SGHVS, CDR2 FQNEAQ, per germline. The CDR3 spans 15 residues. Between the trimmed V and J ends, which lost 8 bases and 4 bases, there was a span of 20 bases. CDR3 DNA: TGTGCCAGCGCCCCGACGGGGGGCGCGGTCTATGGCTACACCTTC. The encoded protein is CASAPTGGAVYGYTF.

V is TRBV7-9 and J is TRBJ1-5, with 8 positions matching TRBD1. This CDR3 spans 17 amino acids. Trimming cost V 1 base and J 2 bases; bases outside gene matches: 7. Germline V gene sequence: CDR1 SEHNR, CDR2 FQNEAQ (reference sequence). DNA for the CDR3: TGTGCCAGCAGCTTAGGCCCAGGGGGCACTGGCAATCAGCCCCAGCATTTT. Translating gives CASSLGPGGTGNQPQHF.

This sequence joins TRBV7-2 and TRBJ2-2; TRBD1 aligns across 9 bases. Trimming took 5 bases from V and 0 from J; bases not matched to a gene: 10. CDR1 SGHTA and CDR2 FQGNSA come from the germline V gene. The CDR3 extends over 18 amino acids. Written as DNA, the CDR3 is TGTGCCAGCAGCCTTAGACTCTGGACAGGGGCGAACACCGGGGAGCTGTTTTTT. Translation gives CASSLRLWTGANTGELFF. The variable domain in full, completed from reference TRBV7-2 and TRBJ2-2, reads GAGVSQSPSNKVTEKGKDVELRCDPISGHTALYWYRQSLGQGLEFLIYFQGNSAPDKSGLPSDRFSAERTGGSVSTLTIQRTQQEDSAVYLCASSLRLWTGANTGELFFGEGSRLTVL.

The chain couples TRBV7-9 to TRBJ2-7, with D hard to call. The V and J ends lost 5 bases and 0 bases respectively, with 11 bases between them. The germline gives CDR1 SEHNR, CDR2 FQNEAQ (reference sequence). The CDR3 is 14 amino acids. As DNA, the CDR3 is TGTGCCAGCAGCCCCAACGCAGGCTCCTACGAGCAGTACTTC. As protein: CASSPNAGSYEQYF.

The V gene is TRBV7-3, the J gene TRBJ1-2; the D gene is possibly TRBD1 (5 bases). Trimming took off 11 bases at V and 8 bases at J, with 9 bases between the two ends. Looked up from germline, CDR1 is SGHTA and CDR2 is FQGTGA. The CDR3 has 9 amino acids. CDR3 in amino acids: CAGNRGYTF. DNA for the CDR3: TGTGCCGGAAACAGGGGCTACACCTTC.

V usage is TRBV12-2 and J usage is TRBJ2-7; the table assigns TRBD1, which was not confirmed against the DNA. TRBV12-2 is deemed a pseudogene. The CDR3 is 15 amino acids. CDR3 region: CASRLNKQVSYEQYF. CDR3 nucleotides: TGTGCAAGTCGCTTGAATAAGCAGGTCTCCTACGAGCAGTACTTC.

Written as DNA, the CDR3 is TGTGCCAGCAAAAGGTCAGCGGACCACCGGGAGCTGTTTTTT. This gives the protein CASKRSADHRELFF. The chain is built from TRBV11-2 and TRBJ2-2; TRBD2 is a possible D gene (5 bases). From germline, CDR1 is SGHAT and CDR2 FQNNGV. The CDR3 is 14 residues long. V gave up 7 bases and J gave up 9 bases, with 18 bases separating them.

This clone was counted a single time. V is TRBV19 and J is TRBJ2-7; D unclear. Germline V gene data show CDR1 as LNHDA and CDR2 as SQIVND (reference sequence). The V gene lost 4 bases and the J gene lost 0 bases, with 1 base spanning the gap. CDR3 length: 11 amino acids. Written as DNA, the CDR3 is TGTGCCAGTAGTAACTCCTACGAGCAGTACTTC. It yields the protein CASSNSYEQYF.

The rearrangement joins TRBV11-2 to TRBJ1-1; no firm D call. From germline, CDR1 is SGHAT and CDR2 FQNNGV. V shed 1 base and J shed 1 base, with 16 bases lying between them. This CDR3 contains 17 residues. In DNA, the CDR3 is TGTGCCAGCAGCTTAGTAAAGTGGCAGAGAGGGAACACTGAAGCTTTCTTT. As protein: CASSLVKWQRGNTEAFF.

V and J are TRBV7-6 and TRBJ1-1; D is perhaps TRBD1 (6 bases). The length of the CDR3 is 15 residues. Germline V gene lookup returns CDR1 SGHVS and CDR2 FNYEAQ. The V end was cut by 7 bases, the J end by 1 base, with 16 bases between. In nucleotides, the CDR3 is TGTGCCAGCACCCGGGAGGGCAGGGGGAACACTGAAGCTTTCTTT. Encoded protein: CASTREGRGNTEAFF.

This clone was detected only once. The chain recombines TRBV5-1 with TRBJ1-3; D is perhaps TRBD1 (5 bases). CDR1 SGHRS and CDR2 YFSETQ come from the germline V gene. The CDR3 extends over 15 amino acids. V lost 0 bases to trimming and J lost 0 bases, with 7 bases between them. Written as DNA, the CDR3 is TGCGCCAGCAGCTTGGACAGGTCCTCTGGAAACACCATATATTTT. The encoded protein is CASSLDRSSGNTIYF.

The chain has TRBV5-1 and TRBJ1-6; no reliable D call. This CDR3 comprises 14 residues. The germline CDR1 and CDR2 sequences are SGHRS and YFSETQ. V lost 0 bases to trimming and J lost 8 bases, with 9 bases between them. CDR3 nucleotide sequence: TGCGCCAGCAGCTTGGGGAGATTCGATTCACCCCTCCACTTT. Amino acid sequence: CASSLGRFDSPLHF.

The chain uses TRBV29-1 and TRBJ1-1; weak D call: TRBD1 (6 bases). V lost 5 bases and J 9 bases, leaving 22 bases between the germline ends. This CDR3 contains 14 residues. Germline V gives CDR1 SQVTM, CDR2 ANQGSEA. This CDR3 reads CSVPKGGGRAQAFF. Here the CDR3 DNA reads TGCAGCGTTCCCAAGGGCGGGGGCAGGGCCCAAGCTTTCTTT.

V is TRBV6-5 and J is TRBJ2-7, with 7 bases matching TRBD2. The CDR3 has 14 residues. Germline CDR1 is MNHEY and CDR2 is SVGAGI. The V segment lost 2 bases and the J segment 0 bases; nucleotides outside the gene matches: 1. CDR3 amino acids: CASSYASGSYEQYF. As DNA, the CDR3 is TGTGCCAGCAGTTACGCTAGCGGCTCCTACGAGCAGTACTTC.